This is a list of T cell receptor beta chains from one sample in a study of regulatory T cells in long-lasting Graves disease. One entry per CDR3 protein, called by TCRdb with MiXCR from the multiplex PCR reads. Of 200,000 to 250,000 distinct CDR3 sequences listed, 15% to 20% are singletons. The sample was also reused in another study, on T cells in Graves' hyperthyroidism and ophthalmopathy.

The source material was peripheral blood mononuclear cells (PBMCs), sampled at new diagnosis, from a patient treated with antithyroid drugs. These TCRs come from a woman between 25 and 40 years old with Graves disease. The CDR3 runs from the conserved cysteine through the conserved F or W. The order of the fields is J gene, V gene, CDR3 protein.

TRBJ1-2	TRBV13	CASSLGTSWGGYTF
TRBJ1-2	TRBV18	CASSQGTGKVGGYTF
TRBJ2-3	TRBV19	CASSIGGDTDTQYF
TRBJ2-6	TRBV7-9	CASTLGGLVGANVLTF
TRBJ2-7	TRBV2	CARGTQTGREQYF
TRBJ1-1	TRBV6-2/TRBV6-3	CASSANLAMNTEAFF
TRBJ2-7	TRBV27	CASSLSTGFYEQYF
TRBJ2-3	TRBV6-1	CASSAGTSRTDTQYF
TRBJ2-3	TRBV27	CASRVAFSTDTQYF
TRBJ2-7	TRBV27	CASSSGLAGGKQYF
TRBJ1-5	TRBV5-6	CASSQGTADYSNQPQHF
TRBJ1-1	TRBV10-1	CAGSRKAQGSAAFF
TRBJ2-1	TRBV2	CASGGYNEQFF
TRBJ1-5	TRBV18	CASSPDRGGTQPQHF
TRBJ2-3	TRBV7-3	CASSITGTSGGASTDTQYF
TRBJ2-7	TRBV6-9	CASSYSRRGTSYEQYF
TRBJ1-4	TRBV29-1	CSVENNQGRLKGTNEKLFF
TRBJ1-2	TRBV30	CAWSPSGQRVGYGYTF
TRBJ1-6	TRBV6-8	CASKGQRFWDNSPLHF
TRBJ2-2	TRBV9	CPSSVSGGNTGELFF
TRBJ1-1	TRBV30	CAWSEPWTPRGAFF
TRBJ1-2	TRBV28	CASSFQGTGGGYTF
TRBJ1-6	TRBV2	CASSDAGAIPPLHF
TRBJ1-6	TRBV4-1	CASSQGPDRGNSPLHF
TRBJ2-1	TRBV7-2	CASSLGPGTGSHEQFF
TRBJ1-2	TRBV9	CASSPQGFNGVYGYTF
TRBJ1-2	TRBV28	CASSLEGPPNYGYTF
TRBJ1-2	TRBV30	CAWSVQGGRFPYGYTF
TRBJ2-6	TRBV28	CASNRGSSGANVLTF
TRBJ1-6	TRBV15	CATSTTTDRAESPLHF
TRBJ1-2	TRBV10-1	CASSEDAVGGYTF
TRBJ1-2	TRBV6-2/TRBV6-3	CASSSNRVNYGYTF
TRBJ1-1	TRBV19	CASKRQENTEAFF
TRBJ1-1	TRBV18	CASSPSEWGWMNTEAFF